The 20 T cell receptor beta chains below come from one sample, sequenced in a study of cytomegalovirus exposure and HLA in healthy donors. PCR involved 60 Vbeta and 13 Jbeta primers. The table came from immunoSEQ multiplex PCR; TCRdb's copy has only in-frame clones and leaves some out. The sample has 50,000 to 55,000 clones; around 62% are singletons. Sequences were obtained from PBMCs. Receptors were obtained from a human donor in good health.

Written as DNA, the CDR3 is TGTGCCAGCAGTTTAGGGGCTAGCGTCGGGCAGTACTTC. Translated, it gives CASSLGASVGQYF. The chain couples TRBV27 to TRBJ2-7; maybe TRBD2 (6 bases). V was clipped by 2 bases and J by 9 bases, with 14 bases between them. Germline loops: CDR1 MNHEY, CDR2 SMNVEV (reference sequence). The CDR3 has 13 amino acids.

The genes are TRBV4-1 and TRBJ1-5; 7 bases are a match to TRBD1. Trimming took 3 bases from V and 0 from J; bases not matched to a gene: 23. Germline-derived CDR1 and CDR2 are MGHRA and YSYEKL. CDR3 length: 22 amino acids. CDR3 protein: CASSHRPVRTGPPTYSNQPQHF. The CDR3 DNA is TGCGCCAGCAGCCACCGCCCCGTACGGACAGGTCCTCCAACATATAGCAATCAGCCCCAGCATTTT.

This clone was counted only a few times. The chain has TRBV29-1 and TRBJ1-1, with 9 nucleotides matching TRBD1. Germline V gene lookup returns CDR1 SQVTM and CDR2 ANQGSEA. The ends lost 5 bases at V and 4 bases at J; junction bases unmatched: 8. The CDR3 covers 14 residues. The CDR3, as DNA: TGCAGCGTTAAGTTACAGGGGGCCGTCACTGAAGCTTTCTTT. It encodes CSVKLQGAVTEAFF.

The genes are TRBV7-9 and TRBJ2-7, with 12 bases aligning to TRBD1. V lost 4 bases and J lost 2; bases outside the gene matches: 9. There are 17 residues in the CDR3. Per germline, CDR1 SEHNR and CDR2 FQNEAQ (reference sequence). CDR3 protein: CASSSPGGTGGTYEQYF. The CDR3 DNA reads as TGTGCCAGCAGCTCCCCCGGGGGGACAGGGGGCACCTACGAGCAGTACTTC.

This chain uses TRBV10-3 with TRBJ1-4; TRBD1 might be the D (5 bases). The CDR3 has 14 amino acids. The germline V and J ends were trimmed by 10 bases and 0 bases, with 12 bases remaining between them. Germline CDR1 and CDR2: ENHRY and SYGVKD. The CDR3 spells CATRPGATNEKLFF. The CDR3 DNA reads TGTGCCACCCGGCCGGGGGCAACTAATGAAAAACTGTTTTTT.

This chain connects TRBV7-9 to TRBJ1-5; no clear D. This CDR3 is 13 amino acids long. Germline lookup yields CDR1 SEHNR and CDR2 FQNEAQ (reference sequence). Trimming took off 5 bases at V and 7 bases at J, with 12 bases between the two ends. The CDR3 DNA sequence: TGTGCCAGCAGCCCGTTGGGAGGGCAGCCCCAGCATTTT. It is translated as CASSPLGGQPQHF.

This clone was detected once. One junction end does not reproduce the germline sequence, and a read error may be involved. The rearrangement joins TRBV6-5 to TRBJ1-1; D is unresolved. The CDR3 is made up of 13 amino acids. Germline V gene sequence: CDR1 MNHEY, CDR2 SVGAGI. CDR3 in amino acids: CVSLRGRNTEAFF. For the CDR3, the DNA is TGTGTCAGCCTCCGTGGGAGGAACACTGAAGCTTTCTTT.

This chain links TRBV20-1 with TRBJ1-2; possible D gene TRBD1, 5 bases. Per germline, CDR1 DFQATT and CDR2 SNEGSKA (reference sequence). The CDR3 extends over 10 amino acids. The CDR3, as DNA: TGCAGGGGAGGGACGAGTGGCTACACCTTC. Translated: CRGGTSGYTF.

Here the CDR3 DNA reads TGCGCCAGCAGCCAGGAGCGGTCCTACGAGCAGTACTTC. Amino acid sequence: CASSQERSYEQYF. This rearrangement joins TRBV4-1 to TRBJ2-7; tentative D call: TRBD2 (5 bases). Trimming pared 3 bases from V and 1 base from J, leaving 7 bases between. The length of the CDR3 is 13 residues. Germline V lookup: CDR1 MGHRA, CDR2 YSYEKL.

For the CDR3, the DNA is TGTGCCAGCAGGGGGGGACAGGGGTCCGACGAGCAGTACTTC. It yields the protein CASRGGQGSDEQYF. The rearrangement links TRBV27 to TRBJ2-5, with 10 bases identical to TRBD1. The DNA end is more similar to TRBJ2-7, so the J call may be wrong. The CDR3 consists of 14 residues. Germline V gene lookup returns CDR1 MNHEY and CDR2 SMNVEV (reference sequence).

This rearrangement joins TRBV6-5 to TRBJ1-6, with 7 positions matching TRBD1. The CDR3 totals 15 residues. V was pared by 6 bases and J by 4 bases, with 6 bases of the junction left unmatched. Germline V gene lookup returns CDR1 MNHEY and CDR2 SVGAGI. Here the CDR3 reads CASSTGAGYNSPLHF. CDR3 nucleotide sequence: TGTGCCAGCAGCACAGGGGCAGGATATAATTCACCCCTCCACTTT.

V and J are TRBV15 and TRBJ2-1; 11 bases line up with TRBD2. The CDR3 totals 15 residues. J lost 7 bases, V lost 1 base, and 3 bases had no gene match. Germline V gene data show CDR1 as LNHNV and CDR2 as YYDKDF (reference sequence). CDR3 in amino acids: CATSRVAGGPNEQFF. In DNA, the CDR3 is TGTGCCACCAGCAGAGTAGCGGGGGGGCCTAATGAGCAGTTCTTC.

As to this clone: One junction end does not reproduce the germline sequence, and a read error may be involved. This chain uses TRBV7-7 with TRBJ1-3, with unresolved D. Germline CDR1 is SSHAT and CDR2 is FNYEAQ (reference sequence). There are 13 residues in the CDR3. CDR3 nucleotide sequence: TGTGCTAGCAGCTTAGGTACCGGTGACACCATATATTTT. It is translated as CASSLGTGDTIYF. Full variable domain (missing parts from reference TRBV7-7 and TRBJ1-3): GAGVSQSPRYKVTKRGQDVTLRCDPISSHATLYWYQQALGQGPEFLTYFNYEAQPDKSGLPSDRFSAERPEGSISTLTIQRTEQRDSAMYRCASSLGTGDTIYFGEGSWLTVV.

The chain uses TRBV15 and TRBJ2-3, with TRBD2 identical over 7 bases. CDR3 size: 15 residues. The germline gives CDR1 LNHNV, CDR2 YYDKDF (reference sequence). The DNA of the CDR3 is TGTGCTTCCCGCCTGGGGGGGTCCGACACAGATACGCAGTATTTT. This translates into CASRLGGSDTDTQYF.

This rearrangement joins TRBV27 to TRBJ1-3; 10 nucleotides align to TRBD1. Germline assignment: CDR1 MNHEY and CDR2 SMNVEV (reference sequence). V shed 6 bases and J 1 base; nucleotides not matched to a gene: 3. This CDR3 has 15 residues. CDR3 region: CASSRDRGSGNTIYF. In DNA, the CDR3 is TGTGCCAGCAGCCGGGACAGGGGTTCTGGAAACACCATATATTTT.

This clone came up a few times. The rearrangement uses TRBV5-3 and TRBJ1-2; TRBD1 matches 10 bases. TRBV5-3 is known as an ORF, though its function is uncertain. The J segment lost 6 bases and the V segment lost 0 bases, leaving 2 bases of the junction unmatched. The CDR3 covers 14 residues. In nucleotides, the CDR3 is TGTGCCAGAAGCTTGGGACAGGGGGCGGATGGCTACACCTTC. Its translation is CARSLGQGADGYTF.

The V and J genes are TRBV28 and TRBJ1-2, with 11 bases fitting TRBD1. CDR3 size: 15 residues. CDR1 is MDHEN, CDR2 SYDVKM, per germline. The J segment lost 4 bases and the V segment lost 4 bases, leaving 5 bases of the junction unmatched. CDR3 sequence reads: CASSSGGTGGYGYTF. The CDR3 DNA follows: TGTGCCAGCAGTTCGGGCGGGACAGGGGGCTATGGCTACACCTTC.

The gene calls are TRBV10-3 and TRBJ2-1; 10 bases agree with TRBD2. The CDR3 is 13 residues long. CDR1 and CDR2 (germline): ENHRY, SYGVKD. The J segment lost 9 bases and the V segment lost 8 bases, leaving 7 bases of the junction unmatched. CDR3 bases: TGTGCCATCCGGGGAGCGGGGGGGCCTGAGCAGTTCTTC. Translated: CAIRGAGGPEQFF.

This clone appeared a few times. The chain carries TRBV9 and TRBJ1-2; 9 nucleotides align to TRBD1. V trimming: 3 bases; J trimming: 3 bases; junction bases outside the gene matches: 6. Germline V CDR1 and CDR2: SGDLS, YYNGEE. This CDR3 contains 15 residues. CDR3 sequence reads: CASSAGTGSHYGYTF. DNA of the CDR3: TGTGCCAGCAGCGCCGGGACAGGGAGCCACTATGGCTACACCTTC.

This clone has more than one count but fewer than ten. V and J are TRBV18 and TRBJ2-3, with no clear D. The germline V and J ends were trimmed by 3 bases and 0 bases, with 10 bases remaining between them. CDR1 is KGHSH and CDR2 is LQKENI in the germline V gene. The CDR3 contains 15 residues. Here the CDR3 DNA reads TGTGCCAGCTCACCGGTCAGACACAGCACAGATACGCAGTATTTT. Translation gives CASSPVRHSTDTQYF.